This T cell receptor (beta chain) came from a study of early T cells in non-severe SARS-CoV-2 infection. Study-wide context: Sequencing targeted bulk RNA from unsorted whole blood, leaving chains unpaired. Regarding the study as a whole: Lookups in VDJdb leaned toward anti-spike CD8 responses and missed private and CD4 specificities.

In germline, CDR1 is SGDLS, CDR2 YYNGEE. V was clipped by 4 bases and J by 2 bases, with 8 bases between them. The CDR3 consists of 13 residues. Relative to its sample, this clonotype is medium-sized. What it binds is unknown. Individual cDNA molecules each received unique molecular identifiers attached to them. TCRdb called the 5' RACE reads again in MiXCR, with one record for every CDR3 protein. The sample yields over 25,000 distinct CDR3 sequences, about 9.5% seen once. The rearrangement joins TRBV9 to TRBJ2-3; no clear D gene. This receptor was obtained from an adult who was a healthcare worker with PCR-confirmed SARS-CoV-2 infection or an uninfected control (not recorded which). Sequenced sample: whole blood. Here the CDR3 reads CASSPRVTDTQYF. The CDR3 DNA follows: TGTGCCAGCAGCCCCCGGGTCACAGATACGCAGTATTTT.